This TCR beta chain is drawn from a study of blood T cell repertoires in COVID-19. Study-level information: Collection of acute and convalescent COVID-19 samples took place in the United States, Italy and Spain.

Per the germline V gene, CDR1 is SGHRS and CDR2 is YFSETQ. The ends were cut back, 0 bases at V and 7 bases at J, with 23 bases in the middle. The CDR3 extends over 18 amino acids. Original handling: Amplification of reference gene primers was used by the study to estimate nucleated cell counts. Sequencing used immunoSEQ multiplex PCR; TCRdb keeps in-frame clones, though not all of them. For V, J and clone size, that table is used; D and trimming come from the DNA. The sample has approximately 90,000 clones; around 86% are singletons. The rearrangement joins TRBV5-1 to TRBJ2-1, with no clear D. The receptor was derived from a woman over 75 with acute or convalescent COVID-19. Material for sequencing was peripheral blood. Here the CDR3 reads CASSLEPSLVPRGNEQFF. The CDR3 DNA reads TGCGCCAGCAGCTTGGAGCCATCCTTGGTCCCGCGAGGTAATGAGCAGTTCTTC.